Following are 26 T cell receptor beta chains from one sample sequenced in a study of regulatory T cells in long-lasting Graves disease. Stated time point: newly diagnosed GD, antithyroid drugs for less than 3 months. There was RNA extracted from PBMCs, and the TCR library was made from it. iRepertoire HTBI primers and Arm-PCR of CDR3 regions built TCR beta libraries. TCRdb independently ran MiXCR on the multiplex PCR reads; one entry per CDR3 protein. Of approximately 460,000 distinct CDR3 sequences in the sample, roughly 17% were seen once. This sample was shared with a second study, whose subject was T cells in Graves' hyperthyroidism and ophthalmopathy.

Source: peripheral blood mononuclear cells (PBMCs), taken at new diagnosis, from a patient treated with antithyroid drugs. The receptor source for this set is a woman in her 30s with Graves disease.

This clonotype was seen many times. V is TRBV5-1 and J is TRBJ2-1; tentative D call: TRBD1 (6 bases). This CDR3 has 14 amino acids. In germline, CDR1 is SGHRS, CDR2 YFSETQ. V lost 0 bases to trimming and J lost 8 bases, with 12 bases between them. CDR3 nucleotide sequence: TGCGCCAGCAGCTTGGAGGGCAGGGGCGATGAGCAGTTCTTC. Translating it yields CASSLEGRGDEQFF.

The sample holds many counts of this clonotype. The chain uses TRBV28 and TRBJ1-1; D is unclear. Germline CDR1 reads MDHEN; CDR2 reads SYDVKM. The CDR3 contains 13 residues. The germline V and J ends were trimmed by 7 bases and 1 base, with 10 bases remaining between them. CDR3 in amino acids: CASTTQSNTEAFF. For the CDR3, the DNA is TGTGCCAGCACCACACAATCGAACACTGAAGCTTTCTTT.

CDR3 DNA: TGTGCCAGCAGTTTGACTAGCGGGACCGGTTGGGTTCTAGCCAAAAACATTCAGTACTTC. This gives the protein CASSLTSGTGWVLAKNIQYF. The chain has TRBV28 and TRBJ2-4; 11 bases map to TRBD2. V lost 3 bases, J lost 0 bases, and 13 bases stayed unmatched. Germline CDR1 and CDR2: MDHEN and SYDVKM. The CDR3 totals 20 residues.

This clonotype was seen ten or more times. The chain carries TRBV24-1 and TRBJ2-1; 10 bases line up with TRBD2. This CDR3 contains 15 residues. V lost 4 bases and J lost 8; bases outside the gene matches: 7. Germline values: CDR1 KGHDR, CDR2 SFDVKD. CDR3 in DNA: TGTGCCACCAGTGAGGGTAGCGGGAGGTCAGATGAGCAGTTCTTC. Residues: CATSEGSGRSDEQFF.

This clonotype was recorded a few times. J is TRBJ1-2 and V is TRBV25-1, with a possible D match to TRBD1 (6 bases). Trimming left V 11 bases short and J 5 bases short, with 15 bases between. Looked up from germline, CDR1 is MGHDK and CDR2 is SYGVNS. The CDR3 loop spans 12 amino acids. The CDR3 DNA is TGTGCCGCCAACAGGGAGGGGTATGGCTACACCTTC. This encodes CAANREGYGYTF.

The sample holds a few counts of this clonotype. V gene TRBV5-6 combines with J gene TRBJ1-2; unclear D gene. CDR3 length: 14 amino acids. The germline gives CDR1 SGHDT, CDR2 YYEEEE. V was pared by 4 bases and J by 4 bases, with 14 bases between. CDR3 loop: CASSLLGGRYGYTF. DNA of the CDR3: TGTGCCAGCAGCCTTTTAGGCGGACGCTATGGCTACACCTTC.

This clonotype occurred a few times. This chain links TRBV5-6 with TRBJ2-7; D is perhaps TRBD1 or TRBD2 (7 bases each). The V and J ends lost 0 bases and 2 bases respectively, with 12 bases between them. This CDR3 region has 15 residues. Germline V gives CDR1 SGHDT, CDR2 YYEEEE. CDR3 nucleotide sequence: TGTGCCAGCAGCTTGGGGGAGGGGGCAGCCTACGAGCAGTACTTC. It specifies CASSLGEGAAYEQYF.

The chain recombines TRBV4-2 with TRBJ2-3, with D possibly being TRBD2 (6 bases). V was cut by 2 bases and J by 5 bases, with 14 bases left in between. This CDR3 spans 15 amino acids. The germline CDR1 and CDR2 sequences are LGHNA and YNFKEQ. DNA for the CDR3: TGTGCCAGCAGCCAAACCTCCGGGAGTAAAGATACGCAGTATTTT. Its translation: CASSQTSGSKDTQYF.

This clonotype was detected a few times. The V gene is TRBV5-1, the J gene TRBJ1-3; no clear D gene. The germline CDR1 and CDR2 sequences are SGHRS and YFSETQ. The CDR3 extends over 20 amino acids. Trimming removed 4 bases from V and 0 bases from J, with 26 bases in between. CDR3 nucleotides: TGCGCCAGCAGCCCAGATTCAGCGAAAATCTTCTACTCCTCTGGAAACACCATATATTTT. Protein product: CASSPDSAKIFYSSGNTIYF.

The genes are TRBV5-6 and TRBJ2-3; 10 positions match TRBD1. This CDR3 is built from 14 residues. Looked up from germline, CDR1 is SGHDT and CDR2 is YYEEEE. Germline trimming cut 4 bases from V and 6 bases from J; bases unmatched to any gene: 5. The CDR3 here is CASSPGQGLDTQYF. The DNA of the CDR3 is TGTGCCAGCAGCCCGGGACAGGGGCTGGATACGCAGTATTTT.

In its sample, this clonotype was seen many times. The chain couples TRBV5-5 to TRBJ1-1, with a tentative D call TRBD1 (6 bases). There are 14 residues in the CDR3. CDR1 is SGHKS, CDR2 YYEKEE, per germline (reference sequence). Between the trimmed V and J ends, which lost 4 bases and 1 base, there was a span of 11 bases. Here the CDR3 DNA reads TGTGCCAGCAGCACGAGGGGGGCGAACACTGAAGCTTTCTTT. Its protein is CASSTRGANTEAFF.

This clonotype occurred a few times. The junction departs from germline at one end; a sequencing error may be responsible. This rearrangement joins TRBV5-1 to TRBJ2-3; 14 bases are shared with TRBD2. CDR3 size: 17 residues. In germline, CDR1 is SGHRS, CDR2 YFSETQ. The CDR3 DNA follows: TGTGCCAGCAGCTTGACTAGCGGGAGGGGGGGCACAGATACGCAGTATTTT. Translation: CASSLTSGRGGTDTQYF.

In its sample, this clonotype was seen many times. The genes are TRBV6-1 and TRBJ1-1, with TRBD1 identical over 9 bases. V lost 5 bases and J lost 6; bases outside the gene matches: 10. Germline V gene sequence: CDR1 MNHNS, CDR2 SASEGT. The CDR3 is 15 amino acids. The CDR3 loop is CASSRPGQGRPEAFF. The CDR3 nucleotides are TGTGCCAGCAGTCGCCCGGGACAGGGAAGGCCTGAAGCTTTCTTT.

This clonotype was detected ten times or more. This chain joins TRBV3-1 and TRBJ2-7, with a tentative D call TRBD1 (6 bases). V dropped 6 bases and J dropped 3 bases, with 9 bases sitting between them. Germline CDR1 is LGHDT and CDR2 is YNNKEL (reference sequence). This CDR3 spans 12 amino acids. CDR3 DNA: TGTGCCAGCAGTCACAGGGACTACGAGCAGTACTTC. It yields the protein CASSHRDYEQYF.

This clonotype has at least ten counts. CDR3 coding DNA: TGTGCCAGCAGTTTAGTTATCGGGGAGCTGTTTTTT. Encoded protein: CASSLVIGELFF. V and J are TRBV27 and TRBJ2-2; D gene uncertain. Germline lookup yields CDR1 MNHEY and CDR2 SMNVEV (reference sequence). The CDR3 runs 12 residues. The germline V and J ends were trimmed by 2 bases and 7 bases, with 5 bases remaining between them.

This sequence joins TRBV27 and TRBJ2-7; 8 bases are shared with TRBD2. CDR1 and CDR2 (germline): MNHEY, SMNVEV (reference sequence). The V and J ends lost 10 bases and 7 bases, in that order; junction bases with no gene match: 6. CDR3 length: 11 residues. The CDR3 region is CATISGSEQYF. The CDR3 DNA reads TGTGCCACCATCAGCGGGAGTGAGCAGTACTTC.

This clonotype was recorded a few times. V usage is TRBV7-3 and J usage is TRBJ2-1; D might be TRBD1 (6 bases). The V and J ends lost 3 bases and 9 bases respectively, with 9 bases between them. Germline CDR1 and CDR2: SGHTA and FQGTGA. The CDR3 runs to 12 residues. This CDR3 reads CASSLTGSEQFF. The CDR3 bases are TGTGCCAGCAGCTTGACAGGCTCTGAGCAGTTCTTC.

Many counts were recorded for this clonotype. The CDR3 reads CSVEGGVETYEQYF. The CDR3 region has the DNA TGCAGCGTTGAAGGTGGGGTGGAAACCTACGAGCAGTACTTC. This rearrangement joins TRBV29-1 to TRBJ2-7; unclear D gene. The CDR3 spans 14 residues. Germline loops: CDR1 SQVTM, CDR2 ANQGSEA. The V and J ends lost 1 base and 2 bases respectively, with 12 bases between them.

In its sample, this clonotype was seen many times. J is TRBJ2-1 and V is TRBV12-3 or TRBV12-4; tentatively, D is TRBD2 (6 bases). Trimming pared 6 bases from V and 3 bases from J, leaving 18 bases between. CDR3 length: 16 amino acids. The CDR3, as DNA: TGTGCCAGCAGCCCCAGGGCGGGAAAAGTCTACAATGAGCAGTTCTTC. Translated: CASSPRAGKVYNEQFF.

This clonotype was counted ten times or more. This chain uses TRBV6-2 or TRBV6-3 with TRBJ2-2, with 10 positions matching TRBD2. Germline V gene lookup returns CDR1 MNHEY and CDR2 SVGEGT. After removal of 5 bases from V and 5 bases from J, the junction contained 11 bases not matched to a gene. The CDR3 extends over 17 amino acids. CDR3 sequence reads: CASSESLELAGTGELFF. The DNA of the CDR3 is TGTGCCAGCAGTGAAAGTCTTGAACTAGCGGGAACCGGGGAGCTGTTTTTT.

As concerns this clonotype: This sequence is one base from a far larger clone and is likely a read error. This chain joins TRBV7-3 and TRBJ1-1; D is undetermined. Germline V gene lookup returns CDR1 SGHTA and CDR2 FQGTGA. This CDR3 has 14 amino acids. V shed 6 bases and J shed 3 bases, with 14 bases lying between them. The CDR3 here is CASSAGRPYTEAFF. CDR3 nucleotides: TGTGCCAGCAGTGCTGGCAGGCCGTACACTGAAGCTTTCTTT. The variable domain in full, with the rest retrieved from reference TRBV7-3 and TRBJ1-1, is GAGVSQTPSNKVTEKGKYVELRCDPISGHTALYWYRQSLGQGPEFLIYFQGTGAADDSGLPNDRFFAVRPEGSVSTLKIQRTERGDSAVYLCASSAGRPYTEAFFGQGTRLTVV.

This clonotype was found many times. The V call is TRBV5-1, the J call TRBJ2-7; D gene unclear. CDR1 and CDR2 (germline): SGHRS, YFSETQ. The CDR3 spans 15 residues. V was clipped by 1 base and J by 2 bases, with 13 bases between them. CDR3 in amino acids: CASSLSAPVAYEQYF. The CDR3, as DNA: TGCGCCAGCAGCTTGAGTGCTCCAGTCGCCTACGAGCAGTACTTC.

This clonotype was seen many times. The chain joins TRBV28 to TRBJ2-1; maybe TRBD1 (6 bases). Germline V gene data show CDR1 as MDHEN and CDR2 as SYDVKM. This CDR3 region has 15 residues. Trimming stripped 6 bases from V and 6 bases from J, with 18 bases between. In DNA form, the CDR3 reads TGTGCCAGCAGCCCAGGGGCAACAGCCCTCAATGAGCAGTTCTTC. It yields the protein CASSPGATALNEQFF. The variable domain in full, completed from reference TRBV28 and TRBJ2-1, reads DVKVTQSSRYLVKRTGEKVFLECVQDMDHENMFWYRQDPGLGLRLIYFSYDVKMKEKGDIPEGYSVSREKKERFSLILESASTNQTSMYLCASSPGATALNEQFFGPGTRLTVL.

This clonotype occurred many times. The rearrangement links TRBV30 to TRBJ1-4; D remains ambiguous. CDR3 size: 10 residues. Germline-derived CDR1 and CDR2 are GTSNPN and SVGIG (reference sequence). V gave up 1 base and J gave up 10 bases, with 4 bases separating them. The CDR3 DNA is TGTGCCTGGAGTGGAGGAAAACTGTTTTTT. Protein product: CAWSGGKLFF.

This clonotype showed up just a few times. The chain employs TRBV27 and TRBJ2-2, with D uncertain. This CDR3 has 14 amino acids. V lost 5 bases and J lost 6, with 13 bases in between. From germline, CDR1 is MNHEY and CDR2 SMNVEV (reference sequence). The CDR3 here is CASSPRGEPGELFF. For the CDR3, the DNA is TGTGCCAGCAGTCCCCGCGGCGAGCCCGGGGAGCTGTTTTTT.

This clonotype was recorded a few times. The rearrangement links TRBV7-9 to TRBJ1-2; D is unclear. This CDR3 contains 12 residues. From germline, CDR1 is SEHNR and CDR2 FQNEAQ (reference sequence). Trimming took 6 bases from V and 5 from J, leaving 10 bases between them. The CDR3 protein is CASSRSQYGYTF. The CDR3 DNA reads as TGTGCCAGCAGTCGTTCGCAGTATGGCTACACCTTC.